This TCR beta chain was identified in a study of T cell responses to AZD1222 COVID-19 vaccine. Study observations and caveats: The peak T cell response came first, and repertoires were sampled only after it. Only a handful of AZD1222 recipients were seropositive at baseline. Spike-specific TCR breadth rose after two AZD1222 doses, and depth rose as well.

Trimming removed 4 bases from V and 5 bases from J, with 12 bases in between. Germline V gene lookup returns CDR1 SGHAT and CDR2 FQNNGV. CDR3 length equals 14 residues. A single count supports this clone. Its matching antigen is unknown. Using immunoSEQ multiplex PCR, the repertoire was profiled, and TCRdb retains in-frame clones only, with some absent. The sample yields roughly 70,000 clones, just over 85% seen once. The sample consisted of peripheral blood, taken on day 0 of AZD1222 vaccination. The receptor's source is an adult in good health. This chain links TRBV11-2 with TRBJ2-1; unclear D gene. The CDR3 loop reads CASSSSNQDNEQFF. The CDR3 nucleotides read TGTGCCAGCAGCTCAAGCAATCAGGACAATGAGCAGTTCTTC. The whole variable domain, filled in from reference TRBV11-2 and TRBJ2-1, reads EAGVAQSPRYKIIEKRQSVAFWCNPISGHATLYWYQQILGQGPKLLIQFQNNGVVDDSQLPKDRFSAERLKGVDSTLKIQPAKLEDSAVYLCASSSSNQDNEQFFGPGTRLTVL.